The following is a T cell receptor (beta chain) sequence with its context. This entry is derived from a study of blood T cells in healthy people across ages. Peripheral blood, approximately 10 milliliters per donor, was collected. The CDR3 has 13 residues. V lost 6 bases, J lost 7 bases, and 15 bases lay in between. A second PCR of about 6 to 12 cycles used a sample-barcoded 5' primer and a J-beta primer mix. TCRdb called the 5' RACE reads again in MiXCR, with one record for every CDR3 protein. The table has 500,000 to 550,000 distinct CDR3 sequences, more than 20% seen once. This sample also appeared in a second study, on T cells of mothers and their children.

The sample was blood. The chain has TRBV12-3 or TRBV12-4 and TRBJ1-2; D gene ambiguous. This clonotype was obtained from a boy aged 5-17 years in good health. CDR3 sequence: CASSHDGFGGYTF. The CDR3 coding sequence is TGTGCCAGCAGCCACGACGGGTTTGGTGGCTACACCTTC.